One sample yielded the 13 T cell receptor beta chains listed below, sequenced in a study of T cell repertoires in cytomegalovirus infection. MiXCR was run by TCRdb on the reads, yielding one entry per CDR3 protein. Seen here are some 700,000 distinct CDR3 sequences, less than 40% observed once, and the top ten hold around 2.8%. What was sequenced was PBMCs. Receptors originate from a human donor in good health (CMV status not recorded). Some clones in this sample may be carry-over from other donors' samples.

This sequence joins TRBV7-2 and TRBJ2-3; 8 positions match TRBD1. With V trimmed by 3 bases and J by 6 bases, 5 bases remained unmatched. This CDR3 has 14 amino acids. CDR1 is SGHTA and CDR2 is FQGNSA in the germline V gene. CDR3 sequence: CASSFPRGPDTQYF. CDR3 in DNA: TGTGCCAGCAGCTTTCCCAGGGGGCCGGATACGCAGTATTTT.

This clonotype was observed a few times. The chain couples TRBV28 to TRBJ2-7; 7 nucleotides line up with TRBD2. Per the germline V gene, CDR1 is MDHEN and CDR2 is SYDVKM. This CDR3 has 16 amino acids. V lost 5 bases, J lost 3 bases, and 13 bases stayed unmatched. The CDR3 DNA is TGTGCCAGCAGTATCCCCGACGAGCGGGATGTCTACGAGCAGTACTTC. Translating gives CASSIPDERDVYEQYF. Variable domain in full (rest from reference TRBV28 and TRBJ2-7): DVKVTQSSRYLVKRTGEKVFLECVQDMDHENMFWYRQDPGLGLRLIYFSYDVKMKEKGDIPEGYSVSREKKERFSLILESASTNQTSMYLCASSIPDERDVYEQYFGPGTRLTVT.

The V and J genes are TRBV4-2 and TRBJ2-5; 7 bases are shared with TRBD1. Germline CDR1 reads LGHNA; CDR2 reads YNFKEQ. After removal of 4 bases from V and 5 bases from J, the junction contained 10 bases not matched to a gene. The CDR3 consists of 15 residues. This CDR3 is CASSPNDRARETQYF. Here the CDR3 DNA reads TGTGCCAGCAGCCCCAACGACAGGGCACGGGAGACCCAGTACTTC.

Only a few counts were recorded for this clonotype. The V gene is TRBV24-1, the J gene TRBJ2-7; 10 bases are a match to TRBD1. Looked up from germline, CDR1 is KGHDR and CDR2 is SFDVKD. CDR3 size: 13 residues. The V gene end was trimmed by 10 bases and the J gene end by 6 bases; junction bases not matched to a gene: 8. The CDR3 DNA reads TGTGCCACGGAGACAGGGGGCGGCGGCGAGCAGTACTTC. Its translation: CATETGGGGEQYF.

V usage is TRBV20-1 and J usage is TRBJ2-2, with a possible D match to TRBD1 (8 bases). The CDR3 runs 16 residues. The V gene lost 5 bases and the J gene lost 3 bases, with 19 bases spanning the gap. Germline V CDR1 and CDR2: DFQATT, SNEGSKA (reference sequence). The CDR3 reads CSARQDRAGDTGELFF. In nucleotides, the CDR3 is TGCAGTGCTCGACAGGACAGGGCGGGGGACACCGGGGAGCTGTTTTTT.

In its sample, this clonotype was seen once. At one end, the junction sequence differs from germline, possibly due to a read error. The chain uses TRBV7-9 and TRBJ2-5, with TRBD1 matching 8 bases. CDR1 SEHNR and CDR2 FQNEAQ come from the germline V gene (reference sequence). The CDR3 runs 14 residues. The CDR3 sequence: CASSRQGKRETQSF. The DNA for the CDR3 is TGTGCCAGCAGCCGACAGGGGAAAAGAGAGACCCAGTCCTTC.

This sequence joins TRBV7-2 and TRBJ2-7; 11 bases are a match to TRBD2. This CDR3 region has 15 residues. With 5 bases clipped from V and 5 bases from J, the junction kept 8 bases outside the gene matches. Germline V CDR1 and CDR2: SGHTA, FQGNSA. Here the CDR3 reads CASSKTSGGVHEQYF. CDR3 nucleotide sequence: TGTGCCAGCAGCAAAACTAGCGGGGGCGTTCACGAGCAGTACTTC.

The table lists this clonotype with a few counts. The chain couples TRBV4-1 to TRBJ1-5, with a possible D match to TRBD1 (6 bases). CDR3 length equals 18 residues. Trimming pared 2 bases from V and 1 base from J, leaving 18 bases between. Germline loops: CDR1 MGHRA, CDR2 YSYEKL. Written as DNA, the CDR3 is TGCGCCAGCAGCCAATTTGATTTGTGGACAGAAAGCAATCAGCCCCAGCATTTT. Protein: CASSQFDLWTESNQPQHF.

This clonotype has a handful of counts. The CDR3 DNA reads as TGTGCCAGCAGTTTTCCGCAACGGGGTTATGGCTACACCTTC. Translating it yields CASSFPQRGYGYTF. V is TRBV28 and J is TRBJ1-2; no clear D gene. The CDR3 consists of 14 residues. The V gene lost 3 bases and the J gene lost 5 bases, with 13 bases spanning the gap. Germline loops: CDR1 MDHEN, CDR2 SYDVKM.

There are many counts of this clonotype. The V call is TRBV9, the J call TRBJ1-1; D unclear. The V end lost 2 bases, the J end lost 5 bases, and 16 bases lay between the germline ends. Germline V CDR1 and CDR2: SGDLS, YYNGEE. The CDR3 runs 15 residues. The chain's CDR3 is CASSVSGFVDTEAFF. CDR3 sequence (DNA): TGTGCCAGCAGCGTTTCTGGATTTGTCGATACTGAAGCTTTCTTT.

The DNA of the CDR3 is TGTGCCAGCAGTGAAGCACAGGGGGCGTTAAGTGGCGGCTACACCTTC. Amino acid sequence: CASSEAQGALSGGYTF. V is TRBV2 and J is TRBJ1-2; 9 bases match TRBD1. V dropped 0 bases and J dropped 8; count of bases not matched to a gene: 10. CDR3 length: 16 amino acids. CDR1 SNHLY and CDR2 FYNNEI come from the germline V gene.

The V call is TRBV19, the J call TRBJ2-3; 11 bases are a match to TRBD1. CDR1 and CDR2 (germline): LNHDA, SQIVND (reference sequence). The CDR3 is 18 amino acids. The V gene end was trimmed by 6 bases and the J gene end by 4 bases; junction bases not matched to a gene: 15. The DNA for the CDR3 is TGTGCCAGTAGAACGGCCACGGACAGGGGGCGGTCAGCAGATACGCAGTATTTT. This gives the protein CASRTATDRGRSADTQYF.

This clonotype was seen many times. J is TRBJ2-5 and V is TRBV11-3; D is ambiguous. The CDR3 has 14 amino acids. Trimming shortened V by 1 base and J by 3 bases, and 9 bases separated the two germline ends. Germline values: CDR1 SGHNT, CDR2 YENEEA. CDR3: CASSLGSREETQYF. CDR3 DNA: TGTGCCAGCAGCTTAGGGTCCCGGGAAGAGACCCAGTACTTC.